This entry lists 14 T cell receptor beta chains sequenced from one sample in a study of blood T cell repertoires in COVID-19. Using immunoSEQ multiplex PCR, the repertoire was profiled, and TCRdb retains in-frame clones only, with some absent. The sample records about 400,000 clones, around 90% being singletons. Sample: PBMCs or T cells enriched from blood (not recorded which). The receptors stem from a woman in her forties with acute COVID-19.

V is TRBV6-5 and J is TRBJ2-1; 7 bases fit TRBD1. Trimming removed 7 bases from V and 1 base from J; junction bases left unmatched: 7. CDR1 and CDR2 from the germline V gene are MNHEY and SVGAGI. The CDR3 is made up of 15 amino acids. Here the CDR3 DNA reads TGTGCCAGCATTCCAGCAGGGGGTTCCTACAATGAGCAGTTCTTC. This gives the protein CASIPAGGSYNEQFF.

J is TRBJ1-5 and V is TRBV30, with TRBD1 matching over 8 bases. Germline loops: CDR1 GTSNPN, CDR2 SVGIG (reference sequence). The CDR3 sequence is 14 residues long. The trim removed 4 bases at V and 7 bases at J, leaving 9 bases unmatched. The DNA of the CDR3 is TGTGCCTGGACGGTTGGACAGGGACGGCAGCCCCAGCATTTT. Its translation is CAWTVGQGRQPQHF.

This chain links TRBV5-4 with TRBJ1-2, with D possibly matching TRBD1 (6 bases). The V and J ends lost 4 bases and 0 bases respectively, with 10 bases between them. The CDR3 consists of 14 residues. The germline CDR1 and CDR2 sequences are SGHNT and YYREEE (reference sequence). The CDR3 bases are TGTGCCAGCAGCCAGGGACAACCTAACTATGGCTACACCTTC. Protein product: CASSQGQPNYGYTF.

The genes are TRBV5-1 and TRBJ1-1; 7 nucleotides align to TRBD1. V was clipped by 0 bases and J by 0 bases; unmatched bases: 14. Per germline, CDR1 SGHRS and CDR2 YFSETQ. This CDR3 comprises 19 residues. The CDR3 region is CASSLGRQGGAYLNTEAFF. The CDR3 nucleotides are TGCGCCAGCAGCTTGGGTCGACAGGGTGGTGCCTATTTGAACACTGAAGCTTTCTTT.

This chain joins TRBV20-1 and TRBJ2-5; D not certain. This CDR3 has 11 residues. V lost 7 bases and J 4 bases, leaving 10 bases between the germline ends. Germline V CDR1 and CDR2: DFQATT, SNEGSKA (reference sequence). CDR3 in amino acids: CSGAAGETQYF. The CDR3 DNA is TGCAGTGGGGCAGCAGGAGAGACCCAGTACTTC.

The CDR3 DNA is TGTGCCAGCAGTTACTCTAGCCCGGGAAGCTATGGCTACACCTTC. It encodes CASSYSSPGSYGYTF. The J gene is TRBJ1-2, the V gene TRBV6-6; D gene unclear. The CDR3 extends over 15 amino acids. V was shortened by 0 bases and J by 4 bases, with 12 bases between the two germline ends. Germline V gene lookup returns CDR1 MNHNY and CDR2 SVGAGI (reference sequence).

The gene calls are TRBV10-3 and TRBJ1-3, with D possibly TRBD1 on 6 matching bases. V was cut by 0 bases and J by 4 bases, with 13 bases left in between. This CDR3 has 16 amino acids. Germline CDR1 is ENHRY and CDR2 is SYGVKD. DNA of the CDR3: TGTGCCATCAGTGAGTCGGGGGGGGCGTCAGGAAACACCATATATTTT. It yields the protein CAISESGGASGNTIYF.

The gene calls are TRBV3-1 (or the pseudogene TRBV3-2) and TRBJ2-7; D gene unclear. V lost 1 base and J lost 2, with 9 bases in between. Germline loops: CDR1 LGHDT, CDR2 YNNKEL (reference sequence). The CDR3 runs to 14 residues. CDR3 coding DNA: TGTGCCAGCAGCCAAGTTGCCAGTACCTACGAGCAGTACTTC. Its translation: CASSQVASTYEQYF.

This chain links TRBV6-5 with TRBJ2-7; D unclear. Germline CDR1 and CDR2: MNHEY and SVGAGI. The CDR3 is 10 amino acids. V lost 8 bases and J lost 3, with 5 bases in between. CDR3 residues: CASQRYEQYF. The CDR3, as DNA: TGTGCCAGCCAGCGCTACGAGCAGTACTTC.

The table lists this clone with a count of one. J is TRBJ2-3 and V is TRBV9; the D is unclear. V was cut by 4 bases and J by 6 bases, with 9 bases left in between. CDR1 SGDLS and CDR2 YYNGEE come from the germline V gene. This CDR3 is 12 amino acids long. The CDR3 DNA sequence: TGTGCCAGCAGCTCGCTCGGGGATACGCAGTATTTT. Amino acids: CASSSLGDTQYF.

The rearrangement links TRBV5-4 to TRBJ1-6; no definite D call. CDR1 SGHNT and CDR2 YYREEE come from the germline V gene (reference sequence). The ends were cut back, 0 bases at V and 7 bases at J, with 5 bases in the middle. The CDR3 loop spans 13 amino acids. CDR3 nucleotides: TGTGCCAGCAGCTTGGACGGGAATTCACCCCTCCACTTT. Translated: CASSLDGNSPLHF.

The rearrangement joins TRBV3-1 (or the pseudogene TRBV3-2) to TRBJ1-2; a weak D match, TRBD1 (5 bases). The CDR3 has 14 amino acids. Germline CDR1 LGHDT, CDR2 YNNKEL (reference sequence). Trimming took 1 base from V and 4 from J, leaving 10 bases between them. CDR3 sequence reads: CASSQAQGPYGYTF. The CDR3 region has the DNA TGTGCCAGCAGCCAAGCTCAGGGCCCCTATGGCTACACCTTC.

Remarks on this clone: Other nucleotide sequences from this sample produce the same CDR3. The V and J genes are TRBV6-5 and TRBJ1-2; TRBD1 agrees at 9 bases. Germline CDR1 MNHEY, CDR2 SVGAGI. This CDR3 has 14 amino acids. The ends lost 5 bases at V and 0 bases at J; junction bases unmatched: 1. CDR3 coding DNA: TGTGCCAGCAGTCGGGACAGGGCTAACTATGGCTACACCTTC. As protein: CASSRDRANYGYTF.

This sequence joins TRBV14 and TRBJ2-1, with 7 bases lining up with TRBD1. From germline, CDR1 is SGHDN and CDR2 FVKESK. J lost 2 bases, V lost 6 bases, and 10 bases had no gene match. The CDR3 spans 16 residues. Written as DNA, the CDR3 is TGTGCCAGCAGACCTACTCTAGGGGGCCCCTACAATGAGCAGTTCTTC. Residues: CASRPTLGGPYNEQFF.